The rows below give T cell receptor beta chains drawn from one sample of a study of T-cell memory formation after mild COVID-19. TCRdb processed the 5' RACE reads anew with MiXCR; each CDR3 protein has one entry. The table has approximately 150,000 distinct CDR3 sequences, around 13% seen once. The sequencing sample was made of PBMCs or a T cell subset sorted from them (not recorded which). The origin of the receptors is a man aged 18-30 years who had mild COVID-19 (a few samples of this study predate the infection). Cell type and time point are not known. Both conserved end residues are part of each CDR3. A D gene is named only where the DNA matches it firmly. Clone size is not always given. Where it is, it says once, few, many or a class for expanded clones.

TRBV12-3/TRBV12-4	TRBJ2-1	NA	few	TGTGCCAGCAGTTGGGAAAGTTACAATGAGCAGTTCTTC	CASSWESYNEQFF
TRBV5-1	TRBJ2-5	NA	many	TGCGCCAGCAGCTTGGGTCCCAACCAAGAGACCCAGTACTTC	CASSLGPNQETQYF
TRBV19	TRBJ2-4	NA	NA	TGTGCCAGTACCGGACAGTGGGGGGCCAAAAACATTCAGTACTTC	CASTGQWGAKNIQYF
TRBV4-2	TRBJ2-7	TRBD1	few	TGTGCCAGCAGCCAATGGGACAGGTCCTCCTACGAGCAGTACTTC	CASSQWDRSSYEQYF
TRBV19	TRBJ2-5	NA	few	TGTGCCAGTAGTATCGTTCAAAGCAGAGCTTTTCAAGAGACCCAGTACTTC	CASSIVQSRAFQETQYF
TRBV20-1	TRBJ1-2	NA	few	TGCAGTGCTAGCCGGGGGTCGGAAGGCTACACCTTC	CSASRGSEGYTF
TRBV7-6	TRBJ2-4	NA	NA	TGTGCCAGCAGCCCGCTTAAGGGGCGGGTCACAGCAGGAGCCAAAAACATTCAGTACTTC	CASSPLKGRVTAGAKNIQYF
TRBV5-1	TRBJ2-2	NA	NA	TGCGCCAGCAGCTGGGGGACGGGTAACACCGGGGAGCTGTTTTTT	CASSWGTGNTGELFF
TRBV12-3/TRBV12-4	TRBJ1-5	NA	many	TGTGCCAGCCATCCCGGTTATAGCAATCAGCCCCAGCATTTT	CASHPGYSNQPQHF
TRBV12-3/TRBV12-4	TRBJ2-5	TRBD2	NA	TGTGCCAGCACCTCTTCTTGGCGGGGGACTAAAGAGACCCAGTACTTC	CASTSSWRGTKETQYF
TRBV4-3	TRBJ2-5	TRBD2	many	TGCGCCAGCAGCCAAGATCCAATGGCGGGGGGAGAGACCCAGTACTTC	CASSQDPMAGGETQYF
TRBV6-5	TRBJ2-1	NA	few	TGTGCCAGCAGTCGCGACTCGCTTTCCTACTCGCAGTTCTTC	CASSRDSLSYSQFF